This is a list of T cell receptor beta chains from one sample in a study of cytomegalovirus exposure and HLA in healthy donors. The protocol was immunoSEQ multiplex PCR, while the TCRdb copy is restricted to in-frame clones and leaves out a portion. The sample has fewer than 150,000 clones, around 86% seen once; the top ten hold 1.2%. Material: PBMCs. The receptors stem from a female donor in good health and CMV-seronegative. The CDR3 runs from the conserved cysteine through the conserved F or W. The D gene is left open where the match is weak. Clone sizes are given selectively: once, few, many, or a class where the clone is expanded.

CDR3: CASSPDSNYGYTF; DNA: TGTGCCAGCTCACCGGACAGTAACTATGGCTACACCTTC; V: TRBV18; J: TRBJ1-2; size: NA; D: NA
CDR3: CASSPRTSNIGDTQYF; DNA: TGTGCCAGCAGCCCAAGGACTAGCAATATAGGGGATACGCAGTATTTT; V: TRBV7-3; J: TRBJ2-3; size: NA; D: TRBD2
CDR3: CASSPRTSGAHEQYF; DNA: TGTGCCAGCAGCCCCAGGACTAGCGGGGCCCACGAGCAGTACTTC; V: TRBV11-1; J: TRBJ2-7; size: few; D: TRBD2
CDR3: CAIPSFSSQDQETQYF; DNA: TGTGCCATACCAAGCTTTAGTTCGCAGGATCAAGAGACCCAGTACTTC; V: TRBV10-3; J: TRBJ2-5; size: NA; D: NA
CDR3: CASRPGGQGVDTEAFF; DNA: TGTGCCAGCAGACCGGGGGGGCAGGGGGTAGATACTGAAGCTTTCTTT; V: TRBV11-2; J: TRBJ1-1; size: NA; D: TRBD1
CDR3: CASSSSNEQFF; DNA: TGTGCCAGCAGTTCCAGCAATGAGCAGTTCTTC; V: TRBV27; J: TRBJ2-1; size: once; D: NA
CDR3: CASSSIAGGGPETQYF; DNA: TGTGCCAGCAGCTCCATAGCGGGAGGTGGACCAGAGACCCAGTACTTC; V: TRBV7-3; J: TRBJ2-5; size: NA; D: TRBD2
CDR3: CASSASGSAYTQYF; DNA: TGTGCCAGTAGTGCTAGCGGGAGTGCGTATACGCAGTATTTT; V: TRBV19; J: TRBJ2-3; size: once; D: TRBD2
CDR3: CASGRVGLNTEAFF; DNA: TGTGCCAGCGGCAGGGTTGGATTGAACACTGAAGCTTTCTTT; V: TRBV28; J: TRBJ1-1; size: NA; D: NA
CDR3: CASSLSRGMNTEAFF; DNA: TGTGCCAGCAGCTTATCTCGCGGAATGAACACTGAAGCTTTCTTT; V: TRBV7-9; J: TRBJ1-1; size: NA; D: NA
CDR3: CASSSPTSPYEQYF; DNA: TGTGCCAGCAGTTCACCGACATCTCCCTACGAGCAGTACTTC; V: TRBV27; J: TRBJ2-7; size: NA; D: NA
CDR3: CASSDGSGLRLSYNEQFF; DNA: TGCGCCAGCAGTGACGGATCTGGACTTCGCCTATCCTACAATGAGCAGTTCTTC; V: TRBV10-2; J: TRBJ2-1; size: NA; D: NA
CDR3: CATNERGLSYEQYF; DNA: TGTGCCACCAATGAGCGGGGCCTCTCCTACGAGCAGTACTTC; V: TRBV28; J: TRBJ2-7; size: NA; D: TRBD2
CDR3: CASSQVAATNEKLFF; DNA: TGCGCCAGCAGCCAAGTCGCGGCAACTAATGAAAAACTGTTTTTT; V: TRBV4-1; J: TRBJ1-4; size: NA; D: NA
CDR3: CASSSSGGQFF; DNA: TGTGCCAGCAGCTCCTCGGGGGGGCAGTTCTTC; V: TRBV7-9; J: TRBJ2-1; size: once; D: TRBD2
CDR3: CASSLGQPGYGYTF; DNA: TGCGCCAGCAGCTTGGGACAGCCCGGCTATGGCTACACCTTC; V: TRBV5-1; J: TRBJ1-2; size: NA; D: NA
CDR3: CASSLSGLALDTQYF; DNA: TGCGCCAGCAGCCTTTCCGGACTAGCGTTAGATACGCAGTATTTT; V: TRBV5-1; J: TRBJ2-3; size: NA; D: TRBD2
CDR3: CASSLIENTGELFF; DNA: TGCGCCAGCAGCTTGATAGAGAACACCGGGGAGCTGTTTTTT; V: TRBV5-1; J: TRBJ2-2; size: NA; D: NA
CDR3: CAISGTGTYGYTF; DNA: TGTGCCATCAGCGGGACAGGGACCTATGGCTACACCTTC; V: TRBV10-3; J: TRBJ1-2; size: NA; D: TRBD1
CDR3: CASSKTTYGTYCEQYF; DNA: TGTGCCAGCAGCAAAACCACATACGGGACTTATTGCGAGCAGTACTTC; V: TRBV21-1; J: TRBJ2-7; size: NA; D: NA
CDR3: CASRQGLGREQYF; DNA: TGTGCCAGCAGGCAGGGACTAGGGCGCGAGCAGTACTTC; V: TRBV6-5; J: TRBJ2-7; size: NA; D: TRBD2
CDR3: CASSLGDRGVETQYF; DNA: TGTGCCAGCAGCTTAGGGGACAGGGGAGTGGAGACCCAGTACTTC; V: TRBV7-9; J: TRBJ2-5; size: NA; D: TRBD1
CDR3: CASSPLTGPLNTEAFF; DNA: TGTGCCAGCAGCCCACTCACAGGGCCATTGAACACTGAAGCTTTCTTT; V: TRBV27; J: TRBJ1-1; size: NA; D: NA
CDR3: CASSGTGTGVHGNTIYF; DNA: TGTGCCAGCAGTGGGACAGGGACAGGCGTACATGGAAACACCATATATTTT; V: TRBV6-1; J: TRBJ1-3; size: NA; D: TRBD1
CDR3: CATSRTGVVVWNTEAFF; DNA: TGTGCCACCAGCAGGACAGGAGTTGTAGTTTGGAACACTGAAGCTTTCTTT; V: TRBV15; J: TRBJ1-1; size: NA; D: NA
CDR3: CASSLGRLAGGEYEQYF; DNA: TGTGCCAGCAGCCTAGGAAGGCTAGCGGGAGGGGAGTACGAGCAGTACTTC; V: TRBV28; J: TRBJ2-7; size: NA; D: TRBD2
CDR3: CASSLDTNTEAFF; DNA: TGTGCCAGCAGCCTAGACACGAACACTGAAGCTTTCTTT; V: TRBV7-9; J: TRBJ1-1; size: NA; D: NA
CDR3: CASSSYVGQGARETQYF; DNA: TGTGCCAGCAGCTCCTATGTGGGACAGGGGGCGCGGGAGACCCAGTACTTC; V: TRBV7-6; J: TRBJ2-5; size: once; D: TRBD1
CDR3: CASSYSTGTEAFF; DNA: TGTGCCAGCAGTTACTCCACCGGCACTGAAGCTTTCTTT; V: TRBV6-5; J: TRBJ1-1; size: few; D: NA
CDR3: CASSDGTGLEAFF; DNA: TGCGCCAGCAGTGATGGGACAGGACTTGAAGCTTTCTTT; V: TRBV10-1; J: TRBJ1-1; size: NA; D: TRBD1
CDR3: CASSPDRGRRQPQHF; DNA: TGTGCCAGTAGTCCCGACAGGGGGCGAAGACAGCCCCAGCATTTT; V: TRBV19; J: TRBJ1-5; size: once; D: TRBD1
CDR3: CASSSGGSSYEQYF; DNA: TGCGCCAGCAGCAGCGGAGGTAGCTCCTACGAGCAGTACTTC; V: TRBV5-1; J: TRBJ2-7; size: few; D: NA
CDR3: CSVVLAGGLSYNEQFF; DNA: TGCAGCGTTGTACTAGCGGGAGGCCTCTCCTACAATGAGCAGTTCTTC; V: TRBV29-1; J: TRBJ2-1; size: NA; D: TRBD2
CDR3: CASSEGLAGVGEQFF; DNA: TGTGCCAGCAGTGAAGGGCTAGCGGGAGTTGGTGAGCAGTTCTTC; V: TRBV2; J: TRBJ2-1; size: NA; D: TRBD2
CDR3: CASSYNPDRGTQYF; DNA: TGTGCCAGCAGTTACAACCCCGACCGGGGGACCCAGTACTTC; V: TRBV6-5; J: TRBJ2-5; size: few; D: NA
CDR3: CASSPQAGANYEQYF; DNA: TGTGCCAGCAGCCCACAGGCGGGAGCTAACTACGAGCAGTACTTC; V: TRBV11-2; J: TRBJ2-7; size: few; D: TRBD2
CDR3: CASSEESAGERKKLFF; DNA: TGTGCCAGCAGTGAAGAATCCGCGGGGGAGAGGAAAAAACTGTTTTTT; V: TRBV6-1; J: TRBJ1-4; size: NA; D: NA
CDR3: CASNKPSGRETQYF; DNA: TGTGCCAGCAATAAACCGAGCGGGAGGGAGACCCAGTACTTC; V: TRBV6-6; J: TRBJ2-5; size: NA; D: TRBD2
CDR3: CASSESGLAPYEQYF; DNA: TGTGCCAGTAGTGAGTCGGGACTAGCCCCCTACGAGCAGTACTTC; V: TRBV19; J: TRBJ2-7; size: once; D: TRBD2
CDR3: CASSGLVGNEQFF; DNA: TGTGCCAGCAGTGGACTAGTCGGCAATGAGCAGTTCTTC; V: TRBV6-5; J: TRBJ2-1; size: few; D: TRBD2
CDR3: CASSSRGEETQYF; DNA: TGTGCCAGCAGCTCCAGGGGGGAGGAGACCCAGTACTTC; V: TRBV7-3; J: TRBJ2-5; size: NA; D: NA
CDR3: CASSGPGIRVARSSYNEQFF; DNA: TGTGCCAGCAGCGGGCCCGGGATTAGAGTCGCTAGATCGTCCTACAATGAGCAGTTCTTC; V: TRBV9; J: TRBJ2-1; size: NA; D: NA
CDR3: CASSLTGTGFSSYGYTF; DNA: TGTGCCAGCAGCTTAACCGGGACAGGGTTCTCAAGCTATGGCTACACCTTC; V: TRBV11-2; J: TRBJ1-2; size: once; D: TRBD1
CDR3: CASSGRTSGYNEQFF; DNA: TGTGCCAGCAGTGGTCGGACTAGCGGCTACAATGAGCAGTTCTTC; V: TRBV6-1; J: TRBJ2-1; size: few; D: TRBD2
CDR3: CASSVEGRVKDEQYF; DNA: TGTGCCAGCAGCGTAGAGGGGAGGGTTAAGGACGAGCAGTACTTC; V: TRBV9; J: TRBJ2-7; size: NA; D: TRBD2